This T cell receptor (beta chain) was captured by sequencing in a study of blood T cell repertoires in COVID-19. Study-level background: The origin of the acute and convalescent COVID-19 samples was the United States, Italy and Spain. The cDNA or gDNA used as material had been derived from T cells, B-cell-depleted T cells, or PBMCs.

This table comes from immunoSEQ multiplex PCR, and its TCRdb copy is limited to in-frame clones, with some not included. The table has around 280,000 clones, approximately 86% seen once; the top ten hold 1% to 1.5%. CDR3 length: 13 amino acids. The trim removed 8 bases at V and 0 bases at J, leaving 4 bases unmatched. Germline loops: CDR1 MDHEN, CDR2 SYDVKM. This clone was detected only once. The sequencing sample was made of peripheral blood. This chain uses TRBV28 with TRBJ2-7, with 7 bases identical to TRBD1. The receptor's source is a man aged 70 or older with acute or convalescent COVID-19. DNA for the CDR3: TGTGCCAGCGGGGACAGCTACTCCTACGAGCAGTACTTC. It encodes CASGDSYSYEQYF.